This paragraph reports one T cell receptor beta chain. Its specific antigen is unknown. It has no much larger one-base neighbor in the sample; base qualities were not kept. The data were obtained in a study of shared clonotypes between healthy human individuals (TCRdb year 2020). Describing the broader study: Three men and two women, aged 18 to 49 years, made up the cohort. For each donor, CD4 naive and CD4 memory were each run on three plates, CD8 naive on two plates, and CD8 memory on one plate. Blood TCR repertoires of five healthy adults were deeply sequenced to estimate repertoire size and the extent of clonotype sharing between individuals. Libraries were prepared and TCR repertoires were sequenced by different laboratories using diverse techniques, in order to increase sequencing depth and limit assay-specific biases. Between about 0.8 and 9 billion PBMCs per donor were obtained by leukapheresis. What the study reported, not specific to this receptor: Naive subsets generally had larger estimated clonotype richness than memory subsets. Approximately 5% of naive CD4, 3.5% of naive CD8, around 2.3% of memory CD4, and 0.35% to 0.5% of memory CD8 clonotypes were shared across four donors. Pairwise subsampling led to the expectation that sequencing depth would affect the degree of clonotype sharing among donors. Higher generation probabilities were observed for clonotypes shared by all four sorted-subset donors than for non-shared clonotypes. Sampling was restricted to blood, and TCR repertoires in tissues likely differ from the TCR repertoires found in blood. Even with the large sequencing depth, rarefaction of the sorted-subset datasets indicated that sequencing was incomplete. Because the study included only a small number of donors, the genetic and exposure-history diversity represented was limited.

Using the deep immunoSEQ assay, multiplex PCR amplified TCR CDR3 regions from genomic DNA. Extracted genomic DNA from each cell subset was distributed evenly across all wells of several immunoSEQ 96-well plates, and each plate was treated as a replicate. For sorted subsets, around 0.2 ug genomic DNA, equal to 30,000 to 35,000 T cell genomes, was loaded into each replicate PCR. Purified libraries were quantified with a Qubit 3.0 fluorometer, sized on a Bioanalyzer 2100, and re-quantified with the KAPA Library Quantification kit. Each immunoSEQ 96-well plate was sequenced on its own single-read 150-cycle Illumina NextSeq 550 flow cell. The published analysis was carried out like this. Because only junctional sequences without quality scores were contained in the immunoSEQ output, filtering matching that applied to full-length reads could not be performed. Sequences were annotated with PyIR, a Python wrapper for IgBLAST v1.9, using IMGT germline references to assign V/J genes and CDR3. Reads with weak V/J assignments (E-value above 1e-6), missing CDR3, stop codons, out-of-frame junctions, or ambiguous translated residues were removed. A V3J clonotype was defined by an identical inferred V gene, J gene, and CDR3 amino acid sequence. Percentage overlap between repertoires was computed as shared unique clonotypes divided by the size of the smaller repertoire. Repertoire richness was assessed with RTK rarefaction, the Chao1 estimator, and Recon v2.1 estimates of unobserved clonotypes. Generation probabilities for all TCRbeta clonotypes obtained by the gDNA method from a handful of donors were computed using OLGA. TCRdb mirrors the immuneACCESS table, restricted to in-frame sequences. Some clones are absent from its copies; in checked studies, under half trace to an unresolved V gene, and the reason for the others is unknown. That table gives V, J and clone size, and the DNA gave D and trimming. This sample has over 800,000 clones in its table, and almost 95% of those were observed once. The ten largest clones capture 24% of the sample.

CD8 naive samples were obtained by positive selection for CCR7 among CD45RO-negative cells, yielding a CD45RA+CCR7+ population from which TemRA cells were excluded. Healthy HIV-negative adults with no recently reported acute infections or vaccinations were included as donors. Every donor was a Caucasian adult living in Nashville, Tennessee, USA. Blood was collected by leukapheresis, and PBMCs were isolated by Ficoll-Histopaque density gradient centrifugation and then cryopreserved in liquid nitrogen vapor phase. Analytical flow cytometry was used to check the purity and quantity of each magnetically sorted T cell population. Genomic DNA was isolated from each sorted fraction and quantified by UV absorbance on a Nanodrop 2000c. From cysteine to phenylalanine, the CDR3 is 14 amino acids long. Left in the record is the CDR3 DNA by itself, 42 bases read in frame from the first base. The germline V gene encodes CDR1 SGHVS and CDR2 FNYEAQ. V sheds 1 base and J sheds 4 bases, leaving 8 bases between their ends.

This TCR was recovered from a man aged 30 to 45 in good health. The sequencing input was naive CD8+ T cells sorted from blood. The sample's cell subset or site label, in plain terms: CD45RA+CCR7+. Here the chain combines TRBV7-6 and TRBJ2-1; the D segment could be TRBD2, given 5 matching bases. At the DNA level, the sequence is TGTGCCAGCAGCTTAGAGGGCGGGTACAATGAGCAGTTCTTC. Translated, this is CASSLEGGYNEQFF.